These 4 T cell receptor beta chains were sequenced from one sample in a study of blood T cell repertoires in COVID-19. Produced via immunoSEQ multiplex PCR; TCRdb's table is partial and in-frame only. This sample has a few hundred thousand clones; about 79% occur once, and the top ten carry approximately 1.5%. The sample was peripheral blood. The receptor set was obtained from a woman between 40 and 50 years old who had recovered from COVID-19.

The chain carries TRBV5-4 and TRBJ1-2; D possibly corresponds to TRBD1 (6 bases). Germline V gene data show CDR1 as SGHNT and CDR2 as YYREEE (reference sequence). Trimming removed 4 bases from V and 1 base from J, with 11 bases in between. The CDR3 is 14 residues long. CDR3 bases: TGTGCCAGCAGCCCGGGACAATATAACTATGGCTACACCTTC. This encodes CASSPGQYNYGYTF.

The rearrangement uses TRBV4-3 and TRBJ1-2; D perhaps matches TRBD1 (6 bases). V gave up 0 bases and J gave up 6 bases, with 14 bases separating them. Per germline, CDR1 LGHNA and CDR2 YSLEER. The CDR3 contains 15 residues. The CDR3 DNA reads TGCGCCAGCAGCCAAGATAGGGGGGGCTTCCATGGCTACACCTTC. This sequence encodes CASSQDRGGFHGYTF.

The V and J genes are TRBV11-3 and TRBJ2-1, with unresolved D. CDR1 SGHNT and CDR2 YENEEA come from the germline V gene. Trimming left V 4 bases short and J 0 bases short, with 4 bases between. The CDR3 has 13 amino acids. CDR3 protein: CASSSSSYNEQFF. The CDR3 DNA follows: TGTGCCAGCAGCTCCTCCTCCTACAATGAGCAGTTCTTC.

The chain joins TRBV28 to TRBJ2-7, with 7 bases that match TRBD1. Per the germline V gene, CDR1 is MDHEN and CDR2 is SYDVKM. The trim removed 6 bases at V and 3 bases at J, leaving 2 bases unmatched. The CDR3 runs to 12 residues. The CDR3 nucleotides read TGTGCCAGCAGGGGGACAGTCTACGAGCAGTACTTC. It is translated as CASRGTVYEQYF.